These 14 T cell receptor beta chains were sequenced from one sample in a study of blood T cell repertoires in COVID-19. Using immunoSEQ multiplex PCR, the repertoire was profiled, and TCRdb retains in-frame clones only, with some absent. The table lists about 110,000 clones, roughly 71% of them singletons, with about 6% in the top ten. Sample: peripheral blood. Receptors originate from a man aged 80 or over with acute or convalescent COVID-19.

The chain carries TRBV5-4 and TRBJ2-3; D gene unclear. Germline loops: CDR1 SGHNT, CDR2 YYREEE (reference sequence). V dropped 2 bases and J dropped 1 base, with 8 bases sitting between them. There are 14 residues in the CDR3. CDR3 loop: CASSFLVGTDTQYF. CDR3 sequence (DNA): TGTGCCAGCAGCTTTCTAGTTGGCACAGATACGCAGTATTTT. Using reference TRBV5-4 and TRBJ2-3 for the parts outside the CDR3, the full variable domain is ETGVTQSPTHLIKTRGQQVTLRCSSQSGHNTVSWYQQALGQGPQFIFQYYREEENGRGNFPPRFSGLQFPNYSSELNVNALELDDSALYLCASSFLVGTDTQYFGPGTRLTVL.

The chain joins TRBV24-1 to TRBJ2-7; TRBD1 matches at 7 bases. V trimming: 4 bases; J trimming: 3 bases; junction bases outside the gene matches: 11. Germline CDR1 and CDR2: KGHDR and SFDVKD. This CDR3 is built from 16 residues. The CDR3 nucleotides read TGTGCCACCAGTGACTCCCTACAGACAGGGCACTACGAGCAGTACTTC. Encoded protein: CATSDSLQTGHYEQYF.

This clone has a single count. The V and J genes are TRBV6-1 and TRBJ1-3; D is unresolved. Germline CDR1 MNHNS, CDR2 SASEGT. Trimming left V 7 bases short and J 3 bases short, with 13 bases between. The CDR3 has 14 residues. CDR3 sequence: CASTQLRDGNTIYF. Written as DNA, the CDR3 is TGTGCCAGCACCCAACTCCGGGATGGAAACACCATATATTTT.

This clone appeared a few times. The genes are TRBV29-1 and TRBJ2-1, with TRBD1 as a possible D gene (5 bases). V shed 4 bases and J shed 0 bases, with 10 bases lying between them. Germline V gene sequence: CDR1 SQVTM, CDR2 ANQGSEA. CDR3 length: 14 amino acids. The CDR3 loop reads CSVAGLSSYNEQFF. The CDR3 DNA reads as TGCAGCGTTGCAGGGCTGAGCTCCTACAATGAGCAGTTCTTC.

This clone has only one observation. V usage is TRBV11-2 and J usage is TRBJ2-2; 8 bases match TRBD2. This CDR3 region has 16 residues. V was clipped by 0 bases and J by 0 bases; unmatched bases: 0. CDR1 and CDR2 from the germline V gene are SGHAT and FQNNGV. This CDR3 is CASSLELAANTGELFF. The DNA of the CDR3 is TGTGCCAGCAGCTTAGAACTAGCGGCGAACACCGGGGAGCTGTTTTTT.

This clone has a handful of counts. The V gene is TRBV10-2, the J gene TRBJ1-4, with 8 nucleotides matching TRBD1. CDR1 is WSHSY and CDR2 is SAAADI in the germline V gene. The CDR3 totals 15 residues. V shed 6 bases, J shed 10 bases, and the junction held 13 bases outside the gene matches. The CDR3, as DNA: TGCGCCAGCAGCATGATAGGGGCAGGGGGCGGAAAACTGTTTTTT. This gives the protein CASSMIGAGGGKLFF.

This chain's CDR3 is CSVRDNIPNSPLHF. In DNA form, the CDR3 reads TGCAGCGTTCGGGACAATATCCCAAATTCACCCCTCCACTTT. The chain employs TRBV29-1 and TRBJ1-6; a possible D gene is TRBD1 (6 bases). Trimming removed 5 bases from V and 7 bases from J, with 15 bases in between. CDR1 is SQVTM, CDR2 ANQGSEA, per germline. The CDR3 totals 14 residues.

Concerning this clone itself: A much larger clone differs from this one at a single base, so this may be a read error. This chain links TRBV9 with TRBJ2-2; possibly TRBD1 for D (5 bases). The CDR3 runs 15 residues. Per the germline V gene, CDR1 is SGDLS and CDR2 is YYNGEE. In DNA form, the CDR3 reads TGTGCCCGCAGCGTCAGGGCCGCGAACACCGGGGAGCTGTTTTTT. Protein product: CARSVRAANTGELFF.

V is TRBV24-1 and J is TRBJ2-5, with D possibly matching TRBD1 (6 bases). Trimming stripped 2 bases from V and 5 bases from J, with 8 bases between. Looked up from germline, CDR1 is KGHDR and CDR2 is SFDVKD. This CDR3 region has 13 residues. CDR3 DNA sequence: TGTGCCACCAGTGATTACAGGGCGGAGACCCAGTACTTC. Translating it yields CATSDYRAETQYF.

CDR3 region: CASSSRLSNEKLFF. The CDR3 DNA reads TGTGCCAGCAGCTCTCGGTTATCTAATGAAAAACTGTTTTTT. The chain uses TRBV7-2 and TRBJ1-4; D is unresolved. V lost 4 bases to trimming and J lost 3 bases, with 9 bases between them. From germline, CDR1 is SGHTA and CDR2 FQGNSA. This CDR3 is 14 amino acids long.

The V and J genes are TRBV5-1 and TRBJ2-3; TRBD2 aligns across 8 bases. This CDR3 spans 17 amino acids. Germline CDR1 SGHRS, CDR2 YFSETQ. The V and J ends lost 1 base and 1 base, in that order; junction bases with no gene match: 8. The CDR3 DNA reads TGCGCCAGCAGCTTGAACGGGGGGGAGAAAGGCACAGATACGCAGTATTTT. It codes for CASSLNGGEKGTDTQYF.

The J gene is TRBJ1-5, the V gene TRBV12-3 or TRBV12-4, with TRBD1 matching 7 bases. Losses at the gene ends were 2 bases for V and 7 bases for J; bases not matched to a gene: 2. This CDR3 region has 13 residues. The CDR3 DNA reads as TGTGCCAGCAGTTTACAGGGGGGCCAGCCCCAGCATTTT. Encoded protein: CASSLQGGQPQHF.

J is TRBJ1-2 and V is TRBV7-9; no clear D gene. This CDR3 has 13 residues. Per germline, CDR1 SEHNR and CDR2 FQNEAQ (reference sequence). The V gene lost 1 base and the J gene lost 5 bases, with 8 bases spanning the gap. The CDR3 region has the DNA TGTGCCAGCAGCTTAGGAGTCGGTTATGGCTACACCTTC. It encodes CASSLGVGYGYTF.

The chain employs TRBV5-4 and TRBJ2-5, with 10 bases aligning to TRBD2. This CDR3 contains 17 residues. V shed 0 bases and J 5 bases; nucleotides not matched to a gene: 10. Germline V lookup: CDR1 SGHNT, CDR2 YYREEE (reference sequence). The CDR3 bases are TGTGCCAGCAGCTTGGGTGGTACAGCGGGAGGGCCGGAGACCCAGTACTTC. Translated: CASSLGGTAGGPETQYF.